The rows below give T cell receptor beta chains drawn from one sample of a study of T-cell memory formation after mild COVID-19. Each CDR3 protein is one row after TCRdb ran MiXCR on the 5' RACE reads. Here the sample spans some 13,000 distinct CDR3 sequences, 12% being singletons. Sequenced: PBMCs or a T cell subset sorted from them (not recorded which). These receptors originate from an adult woman who had mild COVID-19 (a few samples of this study predate the infection). Cell type and time point are not known. CDR3s include the opening cysteine and the closing phenylalanine or tryptophan. Fields, in order: V gene, J gene, clone size, D gene, CDR3 DNA, CDR3 protein. A D gene is named only where the DNA matches it firmly. Expanded clones get a size class; other rows say once, few or many, or leave the size out.

v_gene: TRBV7-6; j_gene: TRBJ2-2; abundance: many; d_gene: TRBD1; CDR3nt: TGTGCCAGCAGCCAGACAGGGCCGACCGGGGAGCTGTTTTTT; CDR3aa: CASSQTGPTGELFF
v_gene: TRBV15; j_gene: TRBJ1-5; abundance: many; d_gene: -; CDR3nt: TGTGCCACCAGCAACTACAGGGTCAATCAGCCCCAGCATTTT; CDR3aa: CATSNYRVNQPQHF
v_gene: TRBV24-1; j_gene: TRBJ2-1; abundance: many; d_gene: -; CDR3nt: TGTGCCACCAGTGATTTCAGTAGGACGGGTAGCTCCTACAATGAGCAGTTCTTC; CDR3aa: CATSDFSRTGSSYNEQFF
v_gene: TRBV7-8; j_gene: TRBJ2-1; abundance: many; d_gene: -; CDR3nt: TGTGCCAGCAGCTTAGGGGTATTAGCGGACTACAATGAGCAGTTCTTC; CDR3aa: CASSLGVLADYNEQFF
v_gene: TRBV18; j_gene: TRBJ2-3; abundance: -; d_gene: -; CDR3nt: TGTGCCAGCTCCACGATGGGGGCGAGAAAAGATACGCAGTATTTT; CDR3aa: CASSTMGARKDTQYF
v_gene: TRBV24-1; j_gene: TRBJ2-4; abundance: many; d_gene: -; CDR3nt: TGTGCCACTCCTTATCGCGAGATAGCCAAAAACATTCAGTACTTC; CDR3aa: CATPYREIAKNIQYF
v_gene: TRBV7-9; j_gene: TRBJ2-7; abundance: many; d_gene: TRBD1; CDR3nt: TGTGCCAGCAGCTTTTTAAGCAGGGGGACCCACGAGCAGTACTTC; CDR3aa: CASSFLSRGTHEQYF
v_gene: TRBV6-5; j_gene: TRBJ2-3; abundance: many; d_gene: TRBD2; CDR3nt: TGTGCCAGCAGTTACTCGAAGACGGGAGGTGGAGATACGCAGTATTTT; CDR3aa: CASSYSKTGGGDTQYF
v_gene: TRBV7-9; j_gene: TRBJ2-1; abundance: many; d_gene: -; CDR3nt: TGTGCCACTACACCAGGAGGTTCGGAGCAGTTCTTC; CDR3aa: CATTPGGSEQFF
v_gene: TRBV6-1; j_gene: TRBJ1-1; abundance: few; d_gene: -; CDR3nt: TGTGCCAGCAGTACCCACAGGGTTGGACGGGCGACGGACACTGAAGCTTTCTTT; CDR3aa: CASSTHRVGRATDTEAFF
v_gene: TRBV12-3/TRBV12-4; j_gene: TRBJ1-2; abundance: many; d_gene: TRBD1; CDR3nt: TGTGCCAGCAGTCCCTCGGACAGGACTAACTATGGCTACACCTTC; CDR3aa: CASSPSDRTNYGYTF
v_gene: TRBV11-3; j_gene: TRBJ2-5; abundance: -; d_gene: -; CDR3nt: TGTGCCAGCAGTCGATACCAAGAGACCCAGTACTTC; CDR3aa: CASSRYQETQYF
v_gene: TRBV11-2; j_gene: TRBJ2-5; abundance: many; d_gene: -; CDR3nt: TGTGCCAGCAGCTTAGCCGGGGGGACCCAGTACTTC; CDR3aa: CASSLAGGTQYF
v_gene: TRBV14; j_gene: TRBJ2-1; abundance: many; d_gene: -; CDR3nt: TGTGCCAGCAGCCAAGACAGCTACAATGAGCAGTTCTTC; CDR3aa: CASSQDSYNEQFF
v_gene: TRBV12-3/TRBV12-4; j_gene: TRBJ1-1; abundance: many; d_gene: TRBD1; CDR3nt: TGTGCCAGCAGCTGGACAGGGGCGGGCACTGAAGCTTTCTTT; CDR3aa: CASSWTGAGTEAFF
v_gene: TRBV15; j_gene: TRBJ1-1; abundance: -; d_gene: -; CDR3nt: TGTGCCACCAGCAGACGAGGAACGCCTGACGTTTTCTTT; CDR3aa: CATSRRGTPDVFF
v_gene: TRBV9; j_gene: TRBJ1-2; abundance: many; d_gene: TRBD1; CDR3nt: TGTGCCAGCAGAGGGGACAGGGGCAGTGGCTACACCTTC; CDR3aa: CASRGDRGSGYTF
v_gene: TRBV12-3/TRBV12-4; j_gene: TRBJ1-5; abundance: many; d_gene: -; CDR3nt: TGTGCCAGCAGTTTAGGGGGCGAAGCGAGTCAGCCCCAGCATTTT; CDR3aa: CASSLGGEASQPQHF
v_gene: TRBV18; j_gene: TRBJ2-3; abundance: many; d_gene: TRBD1; CDR3nt: TGTGCCAGCTCACAGGCGGCCAGGGACAGGGGGATTTCCGTGTCGACAGATACGCAGTATTTT; CDR3aa: CASSQAARDRGISVSTDTQYF
v_gene: TRBV6-6; j_gene: TRBJ2-2; abundance: once; d_gene: -; CDR3nt: TGTGCCAGCACCCACACCGGGGAGCTGTTTTTT; CDR3aa: CASTHTGELFF
v_gene: TRBV11-2; j_gene: TRBJ2-1; abundance: many; d_gene: -; CDR3nt: TGTGCCAGCAGCTCCGCCCTAAGCTCCTACAATGAGCAGTTCTTC; CDR3aa: CASSSALSSYNEQFF
v_gene: TRBV7-3; j_gene: TRBJ2-2; abundance: -; d_gene: -; CDR3nt: TGTGCCAGCAGCTCAACAGGAGGCCCCGGGGAGCTGTTTTTT; CDR3aa: CASSSTGGPGELFF
v_gene: TRBV6-8; j_gene: TRBJ2-3; abundance: many; d_gene: -; CDR3nt: TGTGCCAGCTCTACGAATACGCAGTATTTT; CDR3aa: CASSTNTQYF
v_gene: TRBV28; j_gene: TRBJ1-4; abundance: -; d_gene: TRBD1; CDR3nt: TGTGCCAGCAGTTGGGGGACAGTAAATGAAAAACTGTTTTTT; CDR3aa: CASSWGTVNEKLFF
v_gene: TRBV7-2; j_gene: TRBJ2-7; abundance: many; d_gene: -; CDR3nt: TGTGCCAGCAGCTTAGGTGGGGGAACCTACGATGGGCAGTACTTC; CDR3aa: CASSLGGGTYDGQYF
v_gene: TRBV14; j_gene: TRBJ1-2; abundance: many; d_gene: -; CDR3nt: TGTGCCAGCAGCCAAGAAAGGCAGATATATGGCTACACCTTC; CDR3aa: CASSQERQIYGYTF
v_gene: TRBV19; j_gene: TRBJ2-5; abundance: few; d_gene: -; CDR3nt: TGTGCCAGTAGTACAGGGTCTACGGGAGAGACCCAGTACTTC; CDR3aa: CASSTGSTGETQYF
v_gene: TRBV5-1; j_gene: TRBJ2-7; abundance: -; d_gene: -; CDR3nt: TGCGCCAGCCGGGTAGAGGTAGGAGTCGGGGAATCCTCCTACGAGCAGTACTTC; CDR3aa: CASRVEVGVGESSYEQYF
v_gene: TRBV10-3; j_gene: TRBJ2-2; abundance: many; d_gene: TRBD1; CDR3nt: TGTGCCATCAGTGAAGGGACAGGGATGAACACCGGGGAGCTGTTTTTT; CDR3aa: CAISEGTGMNTGELFF
v_gene: TRBV5-1; j_gene: TRBJ2-1; abundance: many; d_gene: -; CDR3nt: TGCGCCAGCACCGTGAGTGTGGGGAGCTCCTACAATGAGCAGTTCTTC; CDR3aa: CASTVSVGSSYNEQFF
v_gene: TRBV5-1; j_gene: TRBJ2-3; abundance: many; d_gene: -; CDR3nt: TGCGCCAGCAGCTTGTGGGGGGAGCGCACAGATACGCAGTATTTT; CDR3aa: CASSLWGERTDTQYF
v_gene: TRBV30; j_gene: TRBJ2-1; abundance: many; d_gene: -; CDR3nt: TGTGCCTGGAGTGCTATCAATGAATTGTGGGGAGGCTCCTACAATGAGCAGTTCTTC; CDR3aa: CAWSAINELWGGSYNEQFF
v_gene: TRBV7-9; j_gene: TRBJ1-2; abundance: -; d_gene: -; CDR3nt: TGTGCCAGCAGCTTCCAGAGTAACTATGGCTACACCTTC; CDR3aa: CASSFQSNYGYTF
v_gene: TRBV5-6; j_gene: TRBJ2-4; abundance: many; d_gene: -; CDR3nt: TGTGCCAGCAGCTATGGGTCGGGGGCTGCCAAAAACATTCAGTACTTC; CDR3aa: CASSYGSGAAKNIQYF
v_gene: TRBV15; j_gene: TRBJ1-4; abundance: many; d_gene: -; CDR3nt: TGTGCCACCACCAACGATTGGGGAATTAATGAAAAACTGTTTTTT; CDR3aa: CATTNDWGINEKLFF
v_gene: TRBV7-2; j_gene: TRBJ1-2; abundance: many; d_gene: -; CDR3nt: TGTGCCAGCAGCTTTGCGGACAGAAAAAGAGTGGATGGCTACACCTTC; CDR3aa: CASSFADRKRVDGYTF
v_gene: TRBV5-4; j_gene: TRBJ2-5; abundance: many; d_gene: -; CDR3nt: TGTGCCAGCAGCTTGGGCCGCGGGGTCAAAGAGACCCAGTACTTC; CDR3aa: CASSLGRGVKETQYF
v_gene: TRBV11-2; j_gene: TRBJ1-1; abundance: many; d_gene: -; CDR3nt: TGTGCCAGCAGCCCACCGAACACTGAAGCTTTCTTT; CDR3aa: CASSPPNTEAFF
v_gene: TRBV5-1; j_gene: TRBJ1-5; abundance: many; d_gene: -; CDR3nt: TGCGCCAGCAGCTTGGGTGATTATCAGCCCCAGCATTTT; CDR3aa: CASSLGDYQPQHF
v_gene: TRBV28; j_gene: TRBJ2-3; abundance: many; d_gene: TRBD1; CDR3nt: TGTGCCACCATGGGACAGGGGATCTACACAGATACGCAGTATTTT; CDR3aa: CATMGQGIYTDTQYF
v_gene: TRBV6-2/TRBV6-3; j_gene: TRBJ1-1; abundance: many; d_gene: -; CDR3nt: TGTGCCAGCAGTAAGAAGCGGCAGCCACCGATTGAAGCTTTCTTT; CDR3aa: CASSKKRQPPIEAFF
v_gene: TRBV7-2; j_gene: TRBJ2-1; abundance: many; d_gene: TRBD2; CDR3nt: TGTGCCAGCAGCTTATGGCTAGCGGGAGCGGCTGAGCAGTTCTTC; CDR3aa: CASSLWLAGAAEQFF
v_gene: TRBV15; j_gene: TRBJ2-3; abundance: -; d_gene: -; CDR3nt: TGTGCCACCACAGGGTGGCCAGATACGCAGTATTTT; CDR3aa: CATTGWPDTQYF
v_gene: TRBV27; j_gene: TRBJ2-2; abundance: many; d_gene: -; CDR3nt: TGTGCCAGCAGTTTAACCCTAGCTCCGAACACCGGGGAGCTGTTTTTT; CDR3aa: CASSLTLAPNTGELFF
v_gene: TRBV12-3/TRBV12-4; j_gene: TRBJ2-7; abundance: many; d_gene: -; CDR3nt: TGTGCCAGCAGTTTACCCCGGAGCTCCTACGAGCAGTACTTC; CDR3aa: CASSLPRSSYEQYF
v_gene: TRBV5-1; j_gene: TRBJ1-1; abundance: medium-sized; d_gene: -; CDR3nt: TGCGCCAGCAGCTTGGTCCCGAACACTGAAGCTTTCTTT; CDR3aa: CASSLVPNTEAFF
v_gene: TRBV5-1; j_gene: TRBJ2-1; abundance: many; d_gene: TRBD2; CDR3nt: TGCGCCAGCAGCTTGCGTGGACTAGATGAAGGAATGAGGCAGTTCTTC; CDR3aa: CASSLRGLDEGMRQFF
v_gene: TRBV7-3; j_gene: TRBJ2-3; abundance: many; d_gene: -; CDR3nt: TGTGCCAGCAGCCCCTCGGACACAGATGCGCAGTATTTT; CDR3aa: CASSPSDTDAQYF
v_gene: TRBV20-1; j_gene: TRBJ2-1; abundance: many; d_gene: -; CDR3nt: TGCAGTGCTAGAGATATGTTAAGGGTCGACTACAATGAGCAGTTCTTC; CDR3aa: CSARDMLRVDYNEQFF
v_gene: TRBV27; j_gene: TRBJ2-7; abundance: many; d_gene: -; CDR3nt: TGTGCCAGCAGTTTTGGCAGACCCTACGAGCAGTACTTC; CDR3aa: CASSFGRPYEQYF
v_gene: TRBV5-5; j_gene: TRBJ1-5; abundance: many; d_gene: TRBD1; CDR3nt: TGTGCCAGCCGGACAGGGGGCAGTTTGGAGCCCCAGCATTTT; CDR3aa: CASRTGGSLEPQHF
v_gene: TRBV6-2/TRBV6-3; j_gene: TRBJ1-5; abundance: few; d_gene: -; CDR3nt: TGTGCCAGCAGTTACTCCCTTCGGATAGGAGGGCAATATCAGCCCCAGCATTTT; CDR3aa: CASSYSLRIGGQYQPQHF
v_gene: TRBV6-6; j_gene: TRBJ2-5; abundance: -; d_gene: -; CDR3nt: TGTGCCAGCTGCAGGGGAGGAGAGACCCAGTACTTC; CDR3aa: CASCRGGETQYF
v_gene: TRBV27; j_gene: TRBJ2-3; abundance: -; d_gene: TRBD2; CDR3nt: TGTGCCAGCAGTGTCGGACTAGGCACAGATACGCAGTATTTT; CDR3aa: CASSVGLGTDTQYF